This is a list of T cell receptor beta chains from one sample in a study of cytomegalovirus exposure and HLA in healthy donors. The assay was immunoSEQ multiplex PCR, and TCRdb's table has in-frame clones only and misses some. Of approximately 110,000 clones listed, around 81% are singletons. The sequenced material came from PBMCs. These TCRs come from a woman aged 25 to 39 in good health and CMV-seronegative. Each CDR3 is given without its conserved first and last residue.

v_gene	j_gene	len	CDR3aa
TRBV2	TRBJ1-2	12	ASSQDRANYGYT
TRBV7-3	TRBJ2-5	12	ASSPGSGEETQY
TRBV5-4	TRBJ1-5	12	ASSLDRGNQPQH
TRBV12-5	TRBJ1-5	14	ASGLTRTDSNQPQH
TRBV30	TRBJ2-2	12	AWSVNRGTGELF
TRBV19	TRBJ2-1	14	ASSTWDSTWTNEQF
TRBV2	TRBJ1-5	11	ASSEIGRTPPH
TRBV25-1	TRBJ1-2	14	ASSEYIGGEANGYT
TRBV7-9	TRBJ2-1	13	ASSFPGGAGVKPF
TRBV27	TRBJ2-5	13	ASSWGTSGRETQY
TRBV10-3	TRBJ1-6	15	AISESKPGQGYSPLH
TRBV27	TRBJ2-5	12	ASGGEGLGETQY
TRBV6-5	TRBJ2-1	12	ASSLQQGAHEQF